The 27 T cell receptor beta chains below come from one sample, sequenced in a study of shared clonotypes between healthy human individuals (dated by TCRdb to the early 2020s). CD8 naive samples consisted of CD45RO-negative cells that were positively selected for CCR7, yielding a CD45RA+CCR7+ population without TemRA cells. The receptor library was made with the immunoSEQ multiplex PCR assay. TCRdb's version of the immuneACCESS table is confined to in-frame rearrangements and falls short of the full clone set. An unresolved V gene accounts for under half of the shortfall where checked; the remainder is of unknown origin. Within this sample are about 2.2 million clones, with about 93% of them counted one time only. Jointly, the top ten make up approximately 1.7% of the sample. Material: naive CD8+ T cells from PBMCs. The sample's cell subset or site label is to be understood as: CD45RA+CCR7+. These receptors all come from a man aged 18 to 29 in good health. Some clones in this sample may be carry-over from other donors' samples.

The rearrangement links TRBV7-9 to TRBJ1-4; TRBD1 matches 7 bases. Germline V gene lookup returns CDR1 SEHNR and CDR2 FQNEAQ (reference sequence). CDR3 length: 16 amino acids. V shed 4 bases and J 6 bases; nucleotides not matched to a gene: 11. The chain's CDR3 is CASSSSDRALDEKLFF. The DNA of the CDR3 is TGTGCCAGCAGCTCTTCCGACAGGGCTTTGGATGAAAAACTGTTTTTT.

Points on this clone: The junction and the germline gene differ at one end; a read error may be behind it. The J gene is TRBJ1-3, the V gene TRBV19; maybe TRBD1 (5 bases). The CDR3 totals 17 residues. Germline CDR1 is LNHDA and CDR2 is SQIVND (reference sequence). The CDR3: CASSMGTFGSSGITIYF. The CDR3 coding sequence is TGTGCCAGTAGTATGGGGACCTTCGGGAGCTCTGGAATCACCATATATTTT.

The genes are TRBV9 and TRBJ2-7; 12 bases map to TRBD2. Germline V gene data show CDR1 as SGDLS and CDR2 as YYNGEE. This CDR3 has 17 residues. With 4 bases clipped from V and 2 bases from J, the junction kept 10 bases outside the gene matches. CDR3 bases: TGTGCCAGCAGCCCTCGGACTAGCGGGATTGTACCCTACGAGCAGTACTTC. This encodes CASSPRTSGIVPYEQYF.

The gene calls are TRBV10-3 and TRBJ1-1; 8 bases line up with TRBD1. Germline assignment: CDR1 ENHRY and CDR2 SYGVKD. J was trimmed by 11 bases and V by 2 bases; bases with no gene match: 7. This CDR3 spans 13 amino acids. This chain's CDR3 is CAISETRQGLAFF. The CDR3 bases are TGTGCCATCAGTGAGACCAGACAGGGGTTGGCTTTCTTT.

The rearrangement uses TRBV19 and TRBJ2-1; D unresolved. Trimming took off 6 bases at V and 7 bases at J, with 13 bases between the two ends. Looked up from germline, CDR1 is LNHDA and CDR2 is SQIVND (reference sequence). The length of the CDR3 is 13 residues. The CDR3 is CASSHMIMNEQFF. The CDR3 DNA follows: TGTGCCAGTAGCCACATGATTATGAATGAGCAGTTCTTC.

V usage is TRBV29-1 and J usage is TRBJ1-1; 8 bases fit TRBD1. This CDR3 has 13 residues. The ends lost 7 bases at V and 8 bases at J; junction bases unmatched: 12. CDR1 and CDR2 from the germline V gene are SQVTM and ANQGSEA. CDR3 nucleotides: TGCAGCGCCCGGACAGGGATCTTCTCCGAAGCTTTCTTT. It encodes CSARTGIFSEAFF.

The genes are TRBV27 and TRBJ2-7, with D unclear. The germline V gene encodes CDR1 MNHEY and CDR2 SMNVEV (reference sequence). The CDR3 runs to 17 residues. Trimming removed 2 bases from V and 6 bases from J, with 23 bases in between. CDR3 coding DNA: TGTGCCAGCAGTTTACCCTCGTTGACTGGCCTAATCGCCGAGCAGTACTTC. As protein: CASSLPSLTGLIAEQYF.

The J gene is TRBJ2-1, the V gene TRBV7-8, with 12 bases that match TRBD2. Germline lookup yields CDR1 SGHVS and CDR2 FQNEAQ. Trimming at V came to 1 base and at J to 4 bases, leaving 2 bases not matched to a gene. The CDR3 is 16 residues long. The CDR3 sequence: CASSLGTSGVYNEQFF. The CDR3 bases are TGTGCCAGCAGCTTAGGGACTAGCGGGGTTTACAATGAGCAGTTCTTC. The complete variable domain, with remaining parts taken from reference TRBV7-8 and TRBJ2-1, reads GAGVSQSPRYKVAKRGQDVALRCDPISGHVSLFWYQQALGQGPEFLTYFQNEAQLDKSGLPSDRFFAERPEGSVSTLKIQRTQQEDSAVYLCASSLGTSGVYNEQFFGPGTRLTVL.

V and J are TRBV29-1 and TRBJ1-2, with D possibly TRBD1 on 6 matching bases. Trimming cost V 5 bases and J 1 base, with 11 bases left between them. In germline, CDR1 is SQVTM, CDR2 ANQGSEA. The CDR3 is 13 amino acids. As DNA, the CDR3 is TGCAGCGTTCAGACGGACAGTAACTATGGCTACACCTTC. Protein sequence: CSVQTDSNYGYTF.

A note on this clone: Distinct nucleotide sequences in the sample also encode this CDR3. The chain couples TRBV18 to TRBJ1-1, with 8 bases that match TRBD1. J lost 0 bases, V lost 6 bases, and 3 bases had no gene match. Germline lookup yields CDR1 KGHSH and CDR2 LQKENI. The CDR3 runs to 14 residues. The CDR3 region is CASSPDRVNTEAFF. The CDR3 DNA follows: TGTGCCAGCTCCCCGGACAGGGTGAACACTGAAGCTTTCTTT.

DNA of the CDR3: TGTGCCAGCAGTACTAGGGGGTCCTACGAGCAGTACTTC. Its translation is CASSTRGSYEQYF. The chain recombines TRBV5-4 with TRBJ2-7, with D possibly TRBD1 on 6 matching bases. The CDR3 has 13 amino acids. V was cut by 5 bases and J by 1 base, with 10 bases left in between. CDR1 is SGHNT and CDR2 is YYREEE in the germline V gene (reference sequence).

The chain has TRBV5-1 and TRBJ2-7; D is possibly TRBD1 or TRBD2 (6 bases each). V dropped 3 bases and J dropped 2 bases, with 15 bases sitting between them. CDR1 and CDR2 (germline): SGHRS, YFSETQ. The CDR3 contains 15 residues. The DNA for the CDR3 is TGCGCCAGCAGCTACTCTCGGGGGCCTGCCTACGAGCAGTACTTC. This sequence encodes CASSYSRGPAYEQYF.

The V gene is TRBV6-5, the J gene TRBJ2-3, with D unresolved. The CDR3 contains 13 residues. Deletions cut 2 bases from V and 6 bases from J, with 9 bases between. The germline V gene has CDR1 MNHEY and CDR2 SVGAGI. The CDR3 bases are TGTGCCAGCAGTTACCCAAAAGGTGATACGCAGTATTTT. The encoded protein is CASSYPKGDTQYF.

The V and J genes are TRBV7-3 and TRBJ2-1; 12 nucleotides align to TRBD2. The CDR3 has 15 amino acids. Germline CDR1 SGHTA, CDR2 FQGTGA. V shed 5 bases, J shed 10 bases, and the junction held 9 bases outside the gene matches. The CDR3: CASSPQTSGSEEQFF. The CDR3 coding sequence is TGTGCCAGCAGCCCCCAGACTAGCGGGAGTGAAGAGCAGTTCTTC.

V and J are TRBV29-1 and TRBJ1-2; a possible D gene is TRBD1 (6 bases). This CDR3 is 11 amino acids long. Trimming took off 5 bases at V and 8 bases at J, with 12 bases between the two ends. The germline CDR1 and CDR2 sequences are SQVTM and ANQGSEA. This chain's CDR3 is CSVKGGRGYTF. CDR3 DNA sequence: TGCAGCGTTAAGGGGGGTCGAGGCTACACCTTC.

The chain couples TRBV21-1 to TRBJ1-1; the table names TRBD1, a call not compared with the DNA. TRBV21-1 is listed as a pseudogene. The CDR3 sequence is 17 residues long. DNA for the CDR3: TGTGCCAGCAGCAAAGGTGGAGGGGGCAATAGGGACACTGAAGCTTTCTTT. Amino acids: CASSKGGGGNRDTEAFF.

This clone was seen a single time. V and J are TRBV29-1 and TRBJ2-7; TRBD1 might be the D (6 bases). The V and J ends lost 7 bases and 1 base respectively, with 14 bases between them. The CDR3 consists of 13 residues. Germline V gives CDR1 SQVTM, CDR2 ANQGSEA. The CDR3 DNA reads as TGCAGCGGATTGACAGGTCAATCCTACGAGCAGTACTTC. Amino acid sequence: CSGLTGQSYEQYF.

The chain links TRBV28 to TRBJ1-5, with 8 bases that match TRBD1. The ends lost 6 bases at V and 0 bases at J; junction bases unmatched: 7. The CDR3 spans 16 residues. Germline assignment: CDR1 MDHEN and CDR2 SYDVKM. The CDR3 DNA sequence: TGTGCCAGCAGCTATTACAGGGGGATTAGCAATCAGCCCCAGCATTTT. It specifies CASSYYRGISNQPQHF. The entire variable domain, with the rest obtained from reference TRBV28 and TRBJ1-5, is as follows: DVKVTQSSRYLVKRTGEKVFLECVQDMDHENMFWYRQDPGLGLRLIYFSYDVKMKEKGDIPEGYSVSREKKERFSLILESASTNQTSMYLCASSYYRGISNQPQHFGDGTRLSIL.

The chain uses TRBV19 and TRBJ1-2; 7 bases are a match to TRBD1. This CDR3 has 17 amino acids. V shed 5 bases and J 0 bases; nucleotides not matched to a gene: 12. Germline CDR1 reads LNHDA; CDR2 reads SQIVND (reference sequence). CDR3 bases: TGTGCCAGTAGTGAGGGGGCCAGCGACGGACCTAACTATGGCTACACCTTC. Amino acids: CASSEGASDGPNYGYTF.

J is TRBJ2-1 and V is TRBV19; D remains unclear. Germline V lookup: CDR1 LNHDA, CDR2 SQIVND (reference sequence). The length of the CDR3 is 12 residues. V lost 2 bases and J 5 bases, leaving 4 bases between the germline ends. This chain's CDR3 is CASSINHNEQFF. In DNA form, the CDR3 reads TGTGCCAGTAGTATAAACCACAATGAGCAGTTCTTC.

The chain combines TRBV27 with TRBJ1-5; possibly TRBD1 for D (5 bases). With 0 bases removed from V and 6 bases from J, the gap between germline ends came to 12 bases. This CDR3 spans 15 amino acids. CDR1 and CDR2 (germline): MNHEY, SMNVEV (reference sequence). The CDR3 reads CASSLSGVPGQPQHF. In DNA form, the CDR3 reads TGTGCCAGCAGTTTATCGGGGGTGCCGGGTCAGCCCCAGCATTTT.

V usage is TRBV7-8 and J usage is TRBJ2-7; 8 bases align to TRBD2. The CDR3 spans 14 residues. Germline V gene data show CDR1 as SGHVS and CDR2 as FQNEAQ. With 5 bases clipped from V and 3 bases from J, the junction kept 6 bases outside the gene matches. CDR3 region: CASSNLLAGYEQYF. CDR3 coding DNA: TGTGCCAGCAGCAACCTCCTAGCGGGCTACGAGCAGTACTTC.

CDR3 in amino acids: CASSFDSMNTEAFF. The CDR3 coding sequence is TGTGCCAGCAGCTTCGACAGCATGAACACTGAAGCTTTCTTT. The chain couples TRBV9 to TRBJ1-1, with TRBD1 as a possible D gene (5 bases). The length of the CDR3 is 14 residues. Trimming took 4 bases from V and 0 from J, leaving 10 bases between them. Per germline, CDR1 SGDLS and CDR2 YYNGEE.

The rearrangement uses TRBV28 and TRBJ2-3; TRBD2 agrees at 7 bases. This CDR3 is built from 14 residues. V lost 6 bases to trimming and J lost 4 bases; unmatched junction nucleotides: 7. Germline CDR1 reads MDHEN; CDR2 reads SYDVKM. The CDR3 sequence is CASRRTRRPDTQYF. CDR3 nucleotide sequence: TGTGCCAGCAGAAGGACTAGACGGCCAGATACGCAGTATTTT.

This clone has just a few counts. The same CDR3 arises from other DNA sequences in this sample as well. The chain's CDR3 is CASSPPNTEAFF. DNA for the CDR3: TGTGCCAGCAGCCCCCCAAACACTGAAGCTTTCTTT. This chain uses TRBV7-9 with TRBJ1-1; the D is unclear. Trimming took off 5 bases at V and 2 bases at J, with 6 bases between the two ends. In germline, CDR1 is SEHNR, CDR2 FQNEAQ (reference sequence). CDR3 size: 12 residues.

The chain combines TRBV11-3 with TRBJ2-2, with 7 bases matching TRBD2. The CDR3 is made up of 14 amino acids. V was pared by 6 bases and J by 6 bases, with 7 bases of the junction left unmatched. Germline V gives CDR1 SGHNT, CDR2 YENEEA. For the CDR3, the DNA is TGTGCCAGCAGGAAGCGGGATGATGCCGGGGAGCTGTTTTTT. Amino acid sequence: CASRKRDDAGELFF.

With regard to this clone: Different DNA sequences within this sample yield the same CDR3. V is TRBV6-1 and J is TRBJ1-1; D is unclear. The CDR3 sequence is 14 residues long. The germline CDR1 and CDR2 sequences are MNHNS and SASEGT. V lost 1 base, J lost 1 base, and 7 bases lay in between. The CDR3, as DNA: TGTGCCAGCAGTGAAGGTAGGCAGAACACTGAAGCTTTCTTT. Protein: CASSEGRQNTEAFF.